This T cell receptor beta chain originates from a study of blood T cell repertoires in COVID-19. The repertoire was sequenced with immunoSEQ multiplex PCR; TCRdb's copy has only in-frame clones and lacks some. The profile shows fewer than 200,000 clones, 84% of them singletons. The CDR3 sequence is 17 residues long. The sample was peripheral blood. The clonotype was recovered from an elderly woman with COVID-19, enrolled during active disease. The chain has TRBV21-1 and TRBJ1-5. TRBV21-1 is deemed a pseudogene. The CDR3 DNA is TGTGCCAGCAGCAAAGGGAGACGCCTACATAGCAATCAGCCCCAGCATTTT. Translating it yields CASSKGRRLHSNQPQHF.